The 18 T cell receptor beta chains below were found in one sample sequenced in a study of tissue T cells after allogeneic stem cell transplantation. Assay used: immunoSEQ multiplex PCR; TCRdb lists only in-frame clones, some missing. The sample consists of some 43,000 clones, roughly 92% of them appearing once. This specimen was blood, taken before transplantation. These receptors originate from a woman aged 40-69 years who later had graft-versus-host disease after an allogeneic stem cell transplant.

The chain links TRBV11-2 to TRBJ2-1; D is perhaps TRBD1 or TRBD2 (5 bases each). CDR3 length: 17 amino acids. The V and J ends lost 6 bases and 7 bases respectively, with 25 bases between them. Germline CDR1 is SGHAT and CDR2 is FQNNGV. CDR3 in DNA: TGTGCCAGCAGGGGGTTTTTGGGGGAGTTCTCGATAAATGAGCAGTTCTTC. Its translation is CASRGFLGEFSINEQFF.

This clone has only one observation. The J gene is TRBJ2-7, the V gene TRBV3-1 (or the pseudogene TRBV3-2), with D possibly matching TRBD1 (5 bases). CDR3 length equals 15 residues. Germline CDR1 is LGHDT and CDR2 is YNNKEL (reference sequence). Trimming left V 0 bases short and J 6 bases short, with 15 bases between. CDR3 loop: CASSQEQGARSEQYF. Written as DNA, the CDR3 is TGTGCCAGCAGCCAAGAGCAAGGGGCGCGGAGCGAGCAGTACTTC.

The V call is TRBV19, the J call TRBJ2-3; 13 positions match TRBD2. With V trimmed by 1 base and J by 2 bases, 3 bases remained unmatched. The CDR3 runs 17 residues. Germline V gene lookup returns CDR1 LNHDA and CDR2 SQIVND (reference sequence). CDR3 residues: CASSIGGTSGTTDTQYF. The CDR3 bases are TGTGCCAGTAGTATAGGTGGGACTAGCGGGACCACAGATACGCAGTATTTT.

The J gene is TRBJ2-1, the V gene TRBV19; D is ambiguous. Germline V gives CDR1 LNHDA, CDR2 SQIVND (reference sequence). The CDR3 is 11 residues long. V was shortened by 1 base and J by 10 bases, with 5 bases between the two germline ends. The DNA of the CDR3 is TGTGCCAGTAGTATAGGTTTGGAGCAGTTCTTC. Its translation: CASSIGLEQFF.

This clone appeared once. The V and J genes are TRBV7-2 and TRBJ2-6; 10 positions agree with TRBD1. The CDR3 is made up of 16 amino acids. Germline trimming cut 4 bases from V and 0 bases from J; bases unmatched to any gene: 0. Germline values: CDR1 SGHTA, CDR2 FQGNSA. The CDR3 protein is CASSWTGGSGANVLTF. CDR3 DNA: TGTGCCAGCAGCTGGACAGGGGGCTCTGGGGCCAACGTCCTGACTTTC.

The rearrangement uses TRBV28 and TRBJ2-1, with D tentatively TRBD1 or TRBD2 (6 bases each). Trimming took 8 bases from V and 6 from J, leaving 14 bases between them. The CDR3 runs to 13 residues. Germline-derived CDR1 and CDR2 are MDHEN and SYDVKM. The CDR3 sequence: CASQGTPTNEQFF. In DNA, the CDR3 is TGTGCCAGCCAGGGGACTCCTACCAATGAGCAGTTCTTC.

This clone occurred a few times. This rearrangement joins TRBV27 to TRBJ2-1; D gene uncertain. The CDR3 covers 14 residues. Germline loops: CDR1 MNHEY, CDR2 SMNVEV (reference sequence). The germline V and J ends were trimmed by 6 bases and 8 bases, with 17 bases remaining between them. CDR3 in amino acids: CASRIGMEYHEQFF. DNA for the CDR3: TGTGCCAGCAGGATTGGAATGGAGTATCATGAGCAGTTCTTC.

CDR3 loop: CASSLSGSPLHF. The CDR3 nucleotides are TGTGCCAGCAGTTTAAGTGGTTCACCCCTCCACTTT. The chain couples TRBV12-3 or TRBV12-4 to TRBJ1-6; D not resolved. V lost 2 bases to trimming and J lost 9 bases, with 5 bases between them. The CDR3 is made up of 12 amino acids.

The V and J genes are TRBV11-2 and TRBJ1-4; D unclear. Germline CDR1 and CDR2: SGHAT and FQNNGV. The V and J ends lost 1 base and 8 bases respectively, with 8 bases between them. The CDR3 is 13 amino acids. Written as DNA, the CDR3 is TGTGCCAGCAGCTTAGGGATGGGGGAAAAACTGTTTTTT. Its translation: CASSLGMGEKLFF.

This chain joins TRBV5-1 and TRBJ2-1; 9 bases line up with TRBD2. This CDR3 region has 17 residues. After removal of 0 bases from V and 0 bases from J, the junction contained 4 bases not matched to a gene. CDR1 SGHRS and CDR2 YFSETQ come from the germline V gene. CDR3 amino acids: CASSLDSSGNSYNEQFF. The CDR3 region has the DNA TGCGCCAGCAGCTTGGACTCTAGCGGGAACTCCTACAATGAGCAGTTCTTC.

The table lists this clone with a count of one. The chain's CDR3 is CATSDSGDRVDYGYTF. CDR3 nucleotide sequence: TGTGCCACCAGTGATTCGGGGGACAGGGTGGACTATGGCTACACCTTC. The chain uses TRBV24-1 and TRBJ1-2; 9 bases agree with TRBD1. Germline CDR1 reads KGHDR; CDR2 reads SFDVKD. The length of the CDR3 is 16 residues. J gave up 3 bases and V 2 bases, and 6 bases lay outside the gene matches.

The chain's CDR3 is CAWSVGSLQPQHF. Written as DNA, the CDR3 is TGTGCCTGGAGTGTGGGTAGTCTACAGCCCCAGCATTTT. The chain links TRBV30 to TRBJ1-5; D is uncertain. V lost 0 bases and J lost 7, with 10 bases in between. Germline V gives CDR1 GTSNPN, CDR2 SVGIG (reference sequence). The CDR3 is 13 amino acids. The whole variable domain, remainder taken from reference TRBV30 and TRBJ1-5, is SQTIHQWPATLVQPVGSPLSLECTVEGTSNPNLYWYRQAAGRGLQLLFYSVGIGQISSEVPQNLSASRPQDRQFILSSKKLLLSDSGFYLCAWSVGSLQPQHFGDGTRLSIL.

The rearrangement joins TRBV19 to TRBJ2-7, with 7 bases fitting TRBD1. CDR1 is LNHDA, CDR2 SQIVND, per germline (reference sequence). J gave up 2 bases and V 1 base, and 2 bases lay outside the gene matches. This CDR3 has 14 residues. CDR3 nucleotides: TGTGCCAGTAGTATAGTAGGGGGCGCCTACGAGCAGTACTTC. Residues: CASSIVGGAYEQYF.

This chain connects TRBV10-3 to TRBJ1-1; D is ambiguous. V was clipped by 3 bases and J by 5 bases, with 7 bases between them. Germline values: CDR1 ENHRY, CDR2 SYGVKD. This CDR3 is built from 12 residues. CDR3 sequence reads: CAISDLDTEAFF. The CDR3 coding sequence is TGTGCCATCAGTGATCTTGATACTGAAGCTTTCTTT.

In its sample, this clone is medium-sized (0.01 to 0.1%). The V call is TRBV29-1, the J call TRBJ1-1; D not resolved. The CDR3 is 13 amino acids. Trimming took off 4 bases at V and 4 bases at J, with 13 bases between the two ends. The germline V gene encodes CDR1 SQVTM and CDR2 ANQGSEA. The CDR3 region has the DNA TGCAGCGTTGGGACCGGTGAAGGCACTGAAGCTTTCTTT. It translates to CSVGTGEGTEAFF.

V gene TRBV7-2 combines with J gene TRBJ1-1; D may be TRBD1 (6 bases). The V end was cut by 1 base, the J end by 5 bases, with 17 bases between. Germline CDR1 SGHTA, CDR2 FQGNSA. This CDR3 comprises 16 residues. CDR3 residues: CASSLDGGGLQTEAFF. For the CDR3, the DNA is TGTGCCAGCAGCTTAGATGGTGGGGGGCTGCAGACTGAAGCTTTCTTT.

V is TRBV4-3 and J is TRBJ2-3, with TRBD2 matching over 9 bases. The CDR3 has 15 residues. Unmatched junction bases numbered 5, after V lost 0 bases and J lost 7 bases. The V gene's germline CDR1 is LGHNA and CDR2 YSLEER. CDR3 in amino acids: CASSQEGGRANTQYF. CDR3 sequence (DNA): TGCGCCAGCAGCCAAGAGGGCGGGAGGGCCAATACGCAGTATTTT.

This sequence joins TRBV7-2 and TRBJ2-3, with a possible D match to TRBD2 (6 bases). This CDR3 is 17 amino acids long. The V gene lost 0 bases and the J gene lost 2 bases, with 15 bases spanning the gap. Germline assignment: CDR1 SGHTA and CDR2 FQGNSA. CDR3 amino acids: CASSLAWGSGVTDTQYF. CDR3 sequence (DNA): TGTGCCAGCAGCTTAGCGTGGGGGTCGGGAGTCACAGATACGCAGTATTTT.